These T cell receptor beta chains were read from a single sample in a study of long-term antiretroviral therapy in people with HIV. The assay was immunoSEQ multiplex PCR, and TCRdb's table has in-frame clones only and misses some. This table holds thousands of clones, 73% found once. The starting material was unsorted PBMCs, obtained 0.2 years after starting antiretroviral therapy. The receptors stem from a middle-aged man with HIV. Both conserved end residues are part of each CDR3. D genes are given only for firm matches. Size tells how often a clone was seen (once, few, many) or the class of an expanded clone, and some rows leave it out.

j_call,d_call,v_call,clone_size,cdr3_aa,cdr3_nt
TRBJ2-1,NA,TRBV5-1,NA,CASSLVADLSYNEQFF,TGCGCCAGCAGCTTGGTTGCAGATCTGTCCTACAATGAGCAGTTCTTC
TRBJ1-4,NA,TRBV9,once,CASSVGGGEEKLFF,TGTGCCAGCAGCGTAGGTGGGGGCGAGGAAAAACTGTTTTTT
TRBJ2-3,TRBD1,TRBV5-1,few,CASSWGQGALADTQYF,TGTGCCAGCAGCTGGGGACAGGGGGCGCTGGCAGATACGCAGTATTTT
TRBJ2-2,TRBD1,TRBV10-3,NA,CASSYFRDRVAGGELFF,TGTGCCAGCAGTTACTTCCGGGACAGGGTGGCTGGCGGGGAGCTGTTTTTT
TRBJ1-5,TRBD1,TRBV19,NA,CASGTGFRSNQPQHF,TGTGCCAGTGGGACAGGTTTTCGTAGCAATCAGCCCCAGCATTTT
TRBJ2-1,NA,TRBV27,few,CASSLSEADEQFF,TGTGCCAGCAGTTTATCGGAAGCAGATGAGCAGTTCTTC
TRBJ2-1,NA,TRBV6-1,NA,CASSEPEIYLSSYNEQFF,TGTGCCAGCAGTGAACCAGAGATCTATCTTAGCTCCTACAATGAGCAGTTCTTC
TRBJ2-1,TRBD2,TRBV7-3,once,CASRSGTSGVDEQFF,TGTGCCAGCAGGTCCGGGACTAGCGGGGTGGATGAGCAGTTCTTC
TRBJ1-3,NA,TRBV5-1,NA,CASSFIGGSGNTIYF,TGCGCCAGCAGTTTCATCGGTGGCTCTGGAAACACCATATATTTT
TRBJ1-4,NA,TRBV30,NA,CAWSRSTADELFF,TGTGCCTGGAGTCGTTCCACAGCGGACGAACTGTTTTTT
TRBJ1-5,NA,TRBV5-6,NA,CASSFSGFNQPQHF,TGTGCCAGCAGCTTCAGCGGTTTCAATCAGCCCCAGCATTTT
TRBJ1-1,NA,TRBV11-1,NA,CASTIWSGTEAFF,TGTGCCAGCACCATCTGGTCCGGGACTGAAGCTTTCTTT
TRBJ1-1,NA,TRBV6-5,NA,CASIQAAGNTEAFF,TGTGCCAGCATCCAGGCGGCAGGGAACACTGAAGCTTTCTTT
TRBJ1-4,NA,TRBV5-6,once,CASTEGTPTNEKLFF,TGTGCCAGCACCGAAGGGACACCAACTAATGAAAAACTGTTTTTT
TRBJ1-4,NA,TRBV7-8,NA,CASSPRTEFNEKLFF,TGTGCCAGCAGCCCCAGGACAGAATTCAATGAAAAACTGTTTTTT
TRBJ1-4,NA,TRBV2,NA,CASRWGEKLFF,TGTGCCAGCAGGTGGGGTGAAAAACTGTTTTTT
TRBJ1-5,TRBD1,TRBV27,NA,CASSFEGGDQPQHF,TGTGCCAGCAGTTTTGAAGGGGGCGATCAGCCCCAGCATTTT